The 22 T cell receptor beta chains presented below share a single source sample, sequenced in a study of T cell responses to AZD1222 COVID-19 vaccine. TCRdb's table, derived via immunoSEQ multiplex PCR, lists solely in-frame clones and lacks some. Among around 100,000 clones listed, roughly nine tenths were seen once. Sequences were derived from peripheral blood, sampled on day 0 of AZD1222 vaccination. The receptors were sampled from an adult in good health.

The CDR3, as DNA: TGTGCCACCAGCAGAGATCTGGATTTTGGCAATCAGCCCCAGCATTTT. Its translation is CATSRDLDFGNQPQHF. J is TRBJ1-5 and V is TRBV15; no clear D. Germline V gives CDR1 LNHNV, CDR2 YYDKDF (reference sequence). Trimming took 0 bases from V and 2 from J, leaving 11 bases between them. This CDR3 has 16 residues.

The V and J genes are TRBV5-1 and TRBJ2-5, with TRBD1 as a possible D gene (5 bases). Trimming shortened V by 4 bases and J by 1 base, and 17 bases separated the two germline ends. Germline V gives CDR1 SGHRS, CDR2 YFSETQ. The CDR3 is made up of 16 amino acids. CDR3 bases: TGCGCCAGCAGCGCAGGGCCCCAAAGGACCCAAGAGACCCAGTACTTC. Translating it yields CASSAGPQRTQETQYF.

The V and J genes are TRBV9 and TRBJ2-6; D is uncertain. Per germline, CDR1 SGDLS and CDR2 YYNGEE. Trimming pared 1 base from V and 2 bases from J, leaving 7 bases between. The CDR3 is made up of 15 amino acids. CDR3 DNA sequence: TGTGCCAGCAGCGTAAGCAGGACTGGGGCCAACGTCCTGACTTTC. Translation: CASSVSRTGANVLTF.

The chain couples TRBV10-3 to TRBJ1-1; D perhaps matches TRBD1 (6 bases). CDR3 size: 13 residues. Germline V gene lookup returns CDR1 ENHRY and CDR2 SYGVKD. V was clipped by 4 bases and J by 1 base, with 7 bases between them. CDR3 bases: TGTGCCATCAGTGGGACAGCGAACACTGAAGCTTTCTTT. Its translation: CAISGTANTEAFF.

In this sample, this clone turned up a few times. CDR3 residues: CASSLAGLSSYEQYF. In DNA, the CDR3 is TGTGCCAGCAGCTTAGCAGGGCTGAGCTCCTACGAGCAGTACTTC. The rearrangement links TRBV7-9 to TRBJ2-7; no definite D call. Per the germline V gene, CDR1 is SEHNR and CDR2 is FQNEAQ (reference sequence). V lost 0 bases to trimming and J lost 0 bases, with 9 bases between them. The CDR3 has 15 amino acids. The full variable domain, its missing parts supplied by reference TRBV7-9 and TRBJ2-7, is DTGVSQNPRHKITKRGQNVTFRCDPISEHNRLYWYRQTLGQGPEFLTYFQNEAQLEKSRLLSDRFSAERPKGSFSTLEIQRTEQGDSAMYLCASSLAGLSSYEQYFGPGTRLTVT.

The rearrangement links TRBV7-3 to TRBJ1-5; D uncertain. Trimming shortened V by 6 bases and J by 8 bases, and 23 bases separated the two germline ends. The CDR3 has 16 residues. CDR1 SGHTA and CDR2 FQGTGA come from the germline V gene. The CDR3 DNA reads TGTGCCAGCAGACCTCGGGTCCCCCGCGGCTATGAGCCCCAGCATTTT. Translating gives CASRPRVPRGYEPQHF. The full variable domain, with the rest looked up from reference TRBV7-3 and TRBJ1-5, is GAGVSQTPSNKVTEKGKYVELRCDPISGHTALYWYRQSLGQGPEFLIYFQGTGAADDSGLPNDRFFAVRPEGSVSTLKIQRTERGDSAVYLCASRPRVPRGYEPQHFGDGTRLSIL.

V usage is TRBV10-3 and J usage is TRBJ2-6; TRBD1 agrees at 8 bases. The V gene's germline CDR1 is ENHRY and CDR2 SYGVKD. The CDR3 is made up of 16 amino acids. Losses at the gene ends were 8 bases for V and 1 base for J; bases not matched to a gene: 7. The CDR3 spells CAIRGQGASGANVLTF. The CDR3 nucleotides read TGTGCCATCCGGGGGCAGGGGGCGTCTGGGGCCAACGTCCTGACTTTC.

The chain employs TRBV13 and TRBJ2-3; D gene ambiguous. With 3 bases removed from V and 4 bases from J, the gap between germline ends came to 8 bases. The CDR3 spans 13 residues. CDR1 is PRHDT and CDR2 is FYEKMQ in the germline V gene (reference sequence). CDR3 sequence reads: CASSFLDSDTQYF. The DNA for the CDR3 is TGTGCCAGCAGCTTCTTGGATTCAGATACGCAGTATTTT.

V usage is TRBV15 and J usage is TRBJ1-2; D not resolved. V was pared by 1 base and J by 5 bases, with 8 bases between. The germline CDR1 and CDR2 sequences are LNHNV and YYDKDF (reference sequence). The CDR3 runs 13 residues. CDR3 loop: CATSRARSYGYTF. Written as DNA, the CDR3 is TGTGCCACCAGCAGAGCGCGTAGTTATGGCTACACCTTC.

The chain couples TRBV6-6 to TRBJ1-2; a possible D gene is TRBD1 (5 bases). Per germline, CDR1 MNHNY and CDR2 SVGAGI (reference sequence). The CDR3 is 14 amino acids. V lost 4 bases to trimming and J lost 7 bases, with 16 bases between them. As DNA, the CDR3 is TGTGCCAGCAGTTCGGGGCTGTCTTTCTCTGGCTACACCTTC. Amino acids: CASSSGLSFSGYTF.

This sequence joins TRBV20-1 and TRBJ1-2; no reliable D call. Per germline, CDR1 DFQATT and CDR2 SNEGSKA (reference sequence). The CDR3 loop spans 11 amino acids. The V end lost 3 bases, the J end lost 2 bases, and 4 bases lay between the germline ends. CDR3 amino acids: CSASNNYGYTF. The CDR3 DNA reads as TGCAGTGCTAGTAACAACTATGGCTACACCTTC.

The chain recombines TRBV18 with TRBJ1-4, with D possibly TRBD1 on 6 matching bases. The germline V gene encodes CDR1 KGHSH and CDR2 LQKENI. The CDR3 contains 15 residues. Trimming removed 6 bases at V and 5 bases at J, with 16 bases between. CDR3 region: CASSLVGGKNEKLFF. CDR3 coding DNA: TGTGCCAGCTCCCTAGTAGGGGGGAAGAATGAAAAACTGTTTTTT.

J is TRBJ1-5 and V is TRBV7-8; the D is unclear. CDR3 size: 16 residues. V was clipped by 0 bases and J by 3 bases, with 12 bases between them. Germline V gives CDR1 SGHVS, CDR2 FQNEAQ. For the CDR3, the DNA is TGTGCCAGCAGCTTAGCGCTAAGCACTACCAATCAGCCCCAGCATTTT. Its translation is CASSLALSTTNQPQHF.

The chain combines TRBV2 with TRBJ2-4; 7 bases are shared with TRBD1. The CDR3 runs 14 residues. The V segment lost 6 bases and the J segment 6 bases; nucleotides outside the gene matches: 8. CDR1 and CDR2 (germline): SNHLY, FYNNEI. The CDR3 loop is CASSQGDKGNIQYF. In DNA, the CDR3 is TGTGCCAGCAGCCAGGGGGACAAGGGAAACATTCAGTACTTC.

The V and J genes are TRBV18 and TRBJ1-4; D uncertain. The CDR3 loop spans 17 amino acids. Germline loops: CDR1 KGHSH, CDR2 LQKENI. Deletions cut 0 bases from V and 4 bases from J, with 15 bases between. The CDR3 DNA sequence: TGTGCCAGCTCACCACCCTACGGAAGGGCCGATAATGAAAAACTGTTTTTT. Translated, it gives CASSPPYGRADNEKLFF.

This clone occurred once. The V gene is TRBV3-1 (or the pseudogene TRBV3-2), the J gene TRBJ2-3, with D possibly called TRBD1 or TRBD2 (5 bases each). This CDR3 has 15 amino acids. CDR1 and CDR2 from the germline V gene are LGHDT and YNNKEL (reference sequence). The V end lost 5 bases, the J end lost 4 bases, and 16 bases lay between the germline ends. CDR3 nucleotide sequence: TGTGCCAGCAGCGACGGGGCGGCCGGACCAGATACGCAGTATTTT. Translated, it gives CASSDGAAGPDTQYF.

This clone was seen repeatedly, ten times or more. Distinct nucleotide sequences in the sample also encode this CDR3. The chain uses TRBV28 and TRBJ1-4, with 8 bases identical to TRBD1. The junction had 8 bases not matched to a gene; V was cut back by 6 bases and J by 8 bases. The CDR3 extends over 14 amino acids. The V gene's germline CDR1 is MDHEN and CDR2 SYDVKM. The CDR3 loop is CASSQGQGREKLFF. Here the CDR3 DNA reads TGTGCCAGCAGCCAAGGACAGGGTCGGGAAAAACTGTTTTTT.

The CDR3 DNA reads as TGTGCCAGTAGCACGGCCGGGACAACTAACTATGGCTACACCTTC. Protein: CASSTAGTTNYGYTF. The J gene is TRBJ1-2, the V gene TRBV19; D possibly corresponds to TRBD1 (6 bases). Trimming pared 6 bases from V and 0 bases from J, leaving 14 bases between. The length of the CDR3 is 15 residues. Germline V CDR1 and CDR2: LNHDA, SQIVND (reference sequence).

The V and J genes are TRBV29-1 and TRBJ2-3; D may match TRBD1 or TRBD2 (5 bases each). Germline-derived CDR1 and CDR2 are SQVTM and ANQGSEA. Trimming stripped 4 bases from V and 6 bases from J, with 8 bases between. There are 11 residues in the CDR3. The CDR3, as DNA: TGCAGCGTTGGGGGGATGGATACGCAGTATTTT. Translating gives CSVGGMDTQYF.

This chain joins TRBV6-5 and TRBJ1-6; D not certain. The germline CDR1 and CDR2 sequences are MNHEY and SVGAGI. This CDR3 is 15 amino acids long. The V and J ends lost 5 bases and 0 bases respectively, with 8 bases between them. The CDR3 DNA reads TGTGCCAGCAGTCAAAGGAACTCCTATAATTCACCCCTCCACTTT. Its protein product is CASSQRNSYNSPLHF.

The chain combines TRBV19 with TRBJ2-3; 9 nucleotides align to TRBD2. The V gene's germline CDR1 is LNHDA and CDR2 SQIVND (reference sequence). J lost 2 bases, V lost 3 bases, and 9 bases had no gene match. CDR3 size: 17 residues. CDR3: CASSIRGLAVFTDTQYF. In DNA, the CDR3 is TGTGCCAGTAGTATCCGGGGACTAGCTGTGTTCACAGATACGCAGTATTTT. The full variable domain, in which reference TRBV19 and TRBJ2-3 provide the parts outside the CDR3, is DGGITQSPKYLFRKEGQNVTLSCEQNLNHDAMYWYRQDPGQGLRLIYYSQIVNDFQKGDIAEGYSVSREKKESFPLTVTSAQKNPTAFYLCASSIRGLAVFTDTQYFGPGTRLTVL.

This chain joins TRBV6-6 and TRBJ2-7; D assignment may be TRBD1 or TRBD2 (6 bases each). CDR1 and CDR2 (germline): MNHNY, SVGAGI (reference sequence). V lost 8 bases and J lost 3, with 11 bases in between. The CDR3 consists of 12 residues. DNA of the CDR3: TGTGCCAGCGCGGGACAATACTACGAGCAGTACTTC. This encodes CASAGQYYEQYF.